This T cell receptor (beta chain) was sequenced in a study of identical twins. MiXCR, run by TCRdb on the 5' RACE reads, gives a single entry per CDR3 protein. Here the sample spans 500,000 or so distinct CDR3 sequences, around 20% being singletons. CDR1 SGHVS and CDR2 FQNEAQ come from the germline V gene. Trimming took 4 bases from V and 8 from J, leaving 25 bases between them. The CDR3 covers 17 residues. The same sample was also used in a study of T cells expressing NK-cell markers.

This clonotype was sampled from a woman between 18 and 29 years old in good health. Sequenced sample: CD4+ T cells sorted from blood. The chain combines TRBV7-8 with TRBJ2-3; the D call may be TRBD1 or TRBD2 (6 bases each). The DNA for the CDR3 is TGTGCCAGCAGCTCGTCTCTCGGGGGCCATGTCTCGAGTACGCAGTATTTT. Its translation: CASSSSLGGHVSSTQYF.